The rows below give T cell receptor beta chains drawn from one sample of a study of cytomegalovirus exposure and HLA in healthy donors. Libraries were prepared by immunoSEQ multiplex PCR; TCRdb keeps only in-frame clonotypes and omits some of them. The data show 150,000 to 200,000 clones, over 80% seen once. Source material: PBMCs. The receptors originated from a male donor in good health and CMV-seronegative. Each CDR3 is given with its conserved first and last residue. D genes are given only for firm matches. Only part of the rows carry a size: once, few, many, or a class if the clone is expanded.

cdr3_length	v_call	j_call	clone_size	d_call	cdr3_nt	cdr3_aa
15	TRBV7-6	TRBJ2-2	few	-	TGTGCCAGCAGCTTGAGGCGATCGAACACCGGGGAGCTGTTTTTT	CASSLRRSNTGELFF
15	TRBV6-6	TRBJ2-7	-	-	TGTGCCAGCAGTCACTCCATGGACAGTTCGGACGAGCAGTACTTC	CASSHSMDSSDEQYF
20	TRBV11-2	TRBJ1-3	-	TRBD1	TGTGCCAGCAGCTTAGATTCCTGGGGACAGGGAATAACCTCTGGAAACACCATATATTTT	CASSLDSWGQGITSGNTIYF
17	TRBV5-1	TRBJ2-7	-	-	TGCGCCAGCAGCTTGGCCGTGGGGACTGTCGTCTCCTACGAGCAGTACTTC	CASSLAVGTVVSYEQYF
15	TRBV11-2	TRBJ1-6	-	-	TGTGCCAGCAGCCCCCGGACAGTCGAAAATTCACCCCTCCACTTT	CASSPRTVENSPLHF
15	TRBV28	TRBJ2-7	-	-	TGTGCCAGCAGTCTTTCCGGCAGGGTGGGCTACGAGCAGTACTTC	CASSLSGRVGYEQYF
16	TRBV5-4	TRBJ2-7	-	TRBD2	TGTGCCAGCAGCTCGACCATCGGACTAGCGGCGTACGAGCAGTACTTC	CASSSTIGLAAYEQYF
15	TRBV5-1	TRBJ2-7	-	-	TGCGCCAGCAGCGCCCACCGGAACAGATCCTACGAGCAGTACTTC	CASSAHRNRSYEQYF
14	TRBV5-1	TRBJ2-7	-	-	TGCGCCAGCAGCGTAAGCAGGAATACCTACGAGCAGTACTTC	CASSVSRNTYEQYF
13	TRBV2	TRBJ1-5	-	-	TGTGCCAGCAGGAGACAGGCTGGTCAGCCCCAGCATTTT	CASRRQAGQPQHF
13	TRBV2	TRBJ2-5	-	-	TGTGCCAGCAGCGGGGTTCCCCGAGAGACCCAGTACTTC	CASSGVPRETQYF
12	TRBV29-1	TRBJ2-7	-	TRBD1	TGCAGCGTTGAGGGGACAGGGTACGAGCAGTACTTC	CSVEGTGYEQYF
14	TRBV18	TRBJ1-6	-	-	TGTGCCAGCTCACCTACGGAGGGGAATTCACCCCTCCACTTT	CASSPTEGNSPLHF
15	TRBV9	TRBJ1-4	-	-	TGTGCCAGCAGCGCCTCGGGGGGAGTAATGAGGAAACTGTTTTTT	CASSASGGVMRKLFF
14	TRBV6-6	TRBJ1-1	few	-	TGTGCCAGCTCTATCCAGGGATCGGGCACTGAAGCTTTCTTT	CASSIQGSGTEAFF
15	TRBV10-3	TRBJ2-1	-	TRBD1	TGTGCCATCAGTGACCTGGACAGGGGAGAAATTGAGCAGTTCTTC	CAISDLDRGEIEQFF
16	TRBV30	TRBJ2-2	-	TRBD2	TGTGCCTGGATTGCAGACGTAGCGGGGCCCACCGGGGAGCTGTTTTTT	CAWIADVAGPTGELFF
15	TRBV5-4	TRBJ1-2	few	-	TGTGCCAGCAGCTTGTTGGGGTTAAGCGGCTATGGCTACACCTTC	CASSLLGLSGYGYTF
16	TRBV7-6	TRBJ2-7	few	-	TGTGCCAGCAGCCTAGGACAGACTCATCAGATCTACGAGCAGTACTTC	CASSLGQTHQIYEQYF
14	TRBV11-2	TRBJ2-7	-	TRBD1	TGTGCCAGCAGCTCATCGACAGGGTTCTACGAGCAGTACTTC	CASSSSTGFYEQYF
15	TRBV9	TRBJ1-2	-	TRBD1	TGTGCCAGCAGCGCATCGACAGGGGGCGGGTATGGCTACACCTTC	CASSASTGGGYGYTF
14	TRBV19	TRBJ1-1	few	-	TGTGCCAGTAGTTACAGAAGGATGAACACTGAAGCTTTCTTT	CASSYRRMNTEAFF
15	TRBV10-3	TRBJ1-6	-	-	TGTGCCATCAGTGGCTCCTCGGGGGATAATTCACCCCTCCACTTT	CAISGSSGDNSPLHF
15	TRBV13	TRBJ1-4	few	-	TGTGCCAGCAGCCGGGGGGGGGCCTCTTCCGGAAAACTGTTTTTT	CASSRGGASSGKLFF
15	TRBV25-1	TRBJ2-2	-	TRBD1	TGTGCCAGCAGTGTTGGACAGGGAAGAACCGGGGAGCTGTTTTTT	CASSVGQGRTGELFF
12	TRBV4-3	TRBJ1-2	-	-	TGCGCCAGCAGCCATCGTACAGGGAGCTACACCTTC	CASSHRTGSYTF
15	TRBV4-1	TRBJ1-4	once	-	TGCGCCAGCAGCTGGTCGGAGCCAACTAATGAAAAACTGTTTTTT	CASSWSEPTNEKLFF
14	TRBV7-2	TRBJ2-5	few	TRBD1	TGTGCCAGCACCCCGGGACAGGCCTCGGAGACCCAGTACTTC	CASTPGQASETQYF
16	TRBV4-1	TRBJ1-5	few	TRBD1	TGCGCCAGCAGCCGAGACACGGGGACAGTGGATCAGCCCCAGCATTTT	CASSRDTGTVDQPQHF
16	TRBV9	TRBJ2-2	-	TRBD2	TGTGCCAGCAGCCCTCCTTTAGGCGGGGGGACCGGGGAGCTGTTTTTT	CASSPPLGGGTGELFF
14	TRBV5-4	TRBJ2-5	-	-	TGTGCCAGCAGCTCGGGTGAGGTCCAAGAGACCCAGTACTTC	CASSSGEVQETQYF
11	TRBV30	TRBJ1-1	-	-	TGTGCCGGCCGGGCCCGAGGGGGAGCTTTCTTT	CAGRARGGAFF
14	TRBV4-3	TRBJ1-4	-	-	TGCGCCAGCAGCCAAGCGGGGGGTGGTGAAAAACTGTTTTTT	CASSQAGGGEKLFF
15	TRBV6-1	TRBJ2-2	-	-	TGTGCCAGCAGTGAAGTCTGGCCAGTCACCGGGGAGCTGTTTTTT	CASSEVWPVTGELFF
14	TRBV4-3	TRBJ1-1	-	TRBD1	TGCGCCAGCAGCAGAGACAGGGCGGGCACTGAAGCTTTCTTT	CASSRDRAGTEAFF
14	TRBV12-5	TRBJ2-4	-	-	TGTGCTAGTGGGGGCGGACACGCCAAAAACATTCAGTACTTC	CASGGGHAKNIQYF
14	TRBV10-2	TRBJ2-3	-	-	TGCGCCAGCAGTCGCACAGGGCGCACAGATACGCAGTATTTT	CASSRTGRTDTQYF
14	TRBV10-3	TRBJ1-2	-	-	TGTGCCATCAGCAGCCATTTAGCGGGTACCGGCTACACCTTC	CAISSHLAGTGYTF
17	TRBV5-4	TRBJ1-6	-	TRBD1	TGTGCCAGCAGTAAGGACCTGGGACAGGCAAATAATTCACCCCTCCACTTT	CASSKDLGQANNSPLHF